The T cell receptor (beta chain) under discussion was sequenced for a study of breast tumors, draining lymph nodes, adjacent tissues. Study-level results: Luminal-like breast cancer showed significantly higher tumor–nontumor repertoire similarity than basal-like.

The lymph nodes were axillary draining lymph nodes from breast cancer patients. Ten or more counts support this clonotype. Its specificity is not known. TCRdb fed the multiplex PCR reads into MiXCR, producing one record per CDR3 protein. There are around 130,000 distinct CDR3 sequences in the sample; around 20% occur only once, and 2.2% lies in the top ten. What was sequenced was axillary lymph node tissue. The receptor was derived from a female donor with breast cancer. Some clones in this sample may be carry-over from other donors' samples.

The CDR3 DNA sequence: TGTGCCAGTAGTATAGGGGGGGGATTCATCTCCGGGGAGCTGTTTTTT. Its translation is CASSIGGGFISGELFF. The chain uses TRBV19 and TRBJ2-2; 7 bases match TRBD2. V was clipped by 1 base and J by 6 bases; unmatched bases: 8. The CDR3 extends over 16 amino acids. Germline assignment: CDR1 LNHDA and CDR2 SQIVND (reference sequence).